These 29 T cell receptor beta chains share one sample of origin, sequenced in a study of beta chain features in type 1 diabetes. Every isolated RNA sample was fully reverse transcribed, so sequencing captured expressed TCRB transcripts. Clones were read by immunoSEQ multiplex PCR, and TCRdb kept only the in-frame ones, dropping some. The sample consists of 850,000 to 900,000 clones, about a sixth of them appearing once. Material: naive CD4+ T cells from blood. All receptors derive from a woman younger than 35 in good health.

The chain recombines TRBV13 with TRBJ1-1, with 8 bases identical to TRBD1. The CDR3 covers 18 residues. With V trimmed by 5 bases and J by 0 bases, 14 bases remained unmatched. CDR1 is PRHDT, CDR2 FYEKMQ, per germline (reference sequence). The CDR3 bases are TGTGCCAGCAGCAGAGACAGGGGAGGGGGTTCCATGAACACTGAAGCTTTCTTT. Its translation is CASSRDRGGGSMNTEAFF.

In its sample, this clone was seen a few times. The chain is built from TRBV13 and TRBJ1-1, with TRBD1 matching 7 bases. J lost 2 bases, V lost 4 bases, and 4 bases had no gene match. Germline V gene sequence: CDR1 PRHDT, CDR2 FYEKMQ (reference sequence). CDR3 length: 14 amino acids. The DNA for the CDR3 is TGTGCCAGCAGCTACGACAGGGTCAACACTGAAGCTTTCTTT. This gives the protein CASSYDRVNTEAFF.

This clone showed up just a few times. The chain carries TRBV28 and TRBJ2-2, with D perhaps matching TRBD2 (6 bases). The germline V gene encodes CDR1 MDHEN and CDR2 SYDVKM. Trimming stripped 2 bases from V and 3 bases from J, with 13 bases between. CDR3 length: 16 amino acids. In nucleotides, the CDR3 is TGTGCCAGCAGTTTAGCCCCGGGACTCTACACCGGGGAGCTGTTTTTT. As protein: CASSLAPGLYTGELFF.

V gene TRBV5-6 combines with J gene TRBJ2-7, with 9 bases lining up with TRBD1. Losses at the gene ends were 0 bases for V and 4 bases for J; bases not matched to a gene: 2. This CDR3 spans 14 amino acids. Germline V gives CDR1 SGHDT, CDR2 YYEEEE. As DNA, the CDR3 is TGTGCCAGCAGCTTGGACAGGGGGCTGTACGAGCAGTACTTC. Residues: CASSLDRGLYEQYF.

The V and J genes are TRBV7-9 and TRBJ2-3, with 8 bases identical to TRBD1. V dropped 11 bases and J dropped 4; count of bases not matched to a gene: 17. Germline CDR1 SEHNR, CDR2 FQNEAQ (reference sequence). This CDR3 comprises 16 residues. The CDR3 loop reads CAGGQGPAKVADTQYF. In DNA, the CDR3 is TGTGCCGGTGGACAGGGACCAGCTAAGGTGGCAGATACGCAGTATTTT.

The chain links TRBV9 to TRBJ2-2, with D possibly matching TRBD2 (6 bases). Germline CDR1 reads SGDLS; CDR2 reads YYNGEE. The length of the CDR3 is 16 residues. Trimming cost V 0 bases and J 1 base, with 10 bases left between them. The CDR3 DNA follows: TGTGCCAGCAGCGTAGAAGGGAGGCAGAACACCGGGGAGCTGTTTTTT. It is translated as CASSVEGRQNTGELFF.

The chain uses TRBV7-9 and TRBJ1-4; the D gene is possibly TRBD1 (5 bases). The V end lost 5 bases, the J end lost 7 bases, and 14 bases lay between the germline ends. Germline CDR1 reads SEHNR; CDR2 reads FQNEAQ (reference sequence). This CDR3 region has 14 residues. CDR3 loop: CASSQGETGEKLFF. Written as DNA, the CDR3 is TGTGCCAGCAGCCAGGGTGAAACGGGTGAAAAACTGTTTTTT.

V and J are TRBV29-1 and TRBJ2-3; 10 bases align to TRBD1. The germline CDR1 and CDR2 sequences are SQVTM and ANQGSEA. V shed 7 bases, J shed 1 base, and the junction held 5 bases outside the gene matches. The CDR3 is made up of 14 amino acids. CDR3 protein: CSGEGQGGTDTQYF. In nucleotides, the CDR3 is TGCAGCGGCGAAGGACAGGGGGGCACAGATACGCAGTATTTT.

The chain couples TRBV27 to TRBJ2-6, with 7 bases matching TRBD1. CDR1 and CDR2 from the germline V gene are MNHEY and SMNVEV (reference sequence). The CDR3 runs 17 residues. With V trimmed by 8 bases and J by 4 bases, 14 bases remained unmatched. CDR3 DNA: TGTGCCAGCTCTCGCGGGCAGGGGGTATCGGGGGCCAACGTCCTGACTTTC. Translation gives CASSRGQGVSGANVLTF.

The chain carries TRBV5-1 and TRBJ2-1; D not certain. CDR3 length: 17 residues. From germline, CDR1 is SGHRS and CDR2 YFSETQ. V was trimmed by 0 bases and J by 4 bases, leaving 17 bases between them. The DNA of the CDR3 is TGCGCCAGCAGCTTGGCCCAGTCGGAGCTAGTGTACAATGAGCAGTTCTTC. Translating it yields CASSLAQSELVYNEQFF.

The chain has TRBV6-5 and TRBJ2-7; weak D call: TRBD2 (6 bases). Germline V gene data show CDR1 as MNHEY and CDR2 as SVGAGI. Deletions cut 6 bases from V and 0 bases from J, with 15 bases between. The CDR3 has 15 residues. The CDR3 region is CASRRTSTFSYEQYF. The CDR3 region has the DNA TGTGCCAGCAGGCGAACTAGCACCTTCTCCTACGAGCAGTACTTC.

The chain recombines TRBV9 with TRBJ2-1; 7 bases agree with TRBD2. Germline CDR1 reads SGDLS; CDR2 reads YYNGEE. The CDR3 loop spans 15 amino acids. J was trimmed by 4 bases and V by 0 bases; bases with no gene match: 4. The CDR3 loop reads CASSVVASGYNEQFF. The CDR3 nucleotides read TGTGCCAGCAGCGTAGTGGCTAGCGGATACAATGAGCAGTTCTTC.

This clone was counted between two and nine times. The chain uses TRBV4-2 and TRBJ2-7; 9 bases line up with TRBD1. V lost 4 bases to trimming and J lost 6 bases; unmatched junction nucleotides: 4. The CDR3 is 13 residues long. Germline V gene sequence: CDR1 LGHNA, CDR2 YNFKEQ. The CDR3 loop is CASSLGTGFEQYF. The CDR3 DNA sequence: TGTGCCAGCAGCCTTGGGACAGGGTTCGAGCAGTACTTC.

To note about this clone: Other DNA sequences in this sample translate to the same CDR3. The chain recombines TRBV5-4 with TRBJ2-5, with 7 nucleotides matching TRBD1. V shed 0 bases, J shed 4 bases, and the junction held 3 bases outside the gene matches. Germline assignment: CDR1 SGHNT and CDR2 YYREEE (reference sequence). The CDR3 has 14 residues. The CDR3 is CASSLGQGRETQYF. As DNA, the CDR3 is TGTGCCAGCAGCTTGGGACAGGGCAGAGAGACCCAGTACTTC.

The genes are TRBV5-1 and TRBJ2-5, with 9 bases fitting TRBD2. CDR1 and CDR2 (germline): SGHRS, YFSETQ. The CDR3 is 16 amino acids. V lost 7 bases to trimming and J lost 4 bases; unmatched junction nucleotides: 14. CDR3 sequence (DNA): TGCGCCAGCCGAACCGGCGGGGGGGCCCAAGGAGAGACCCAGTACTTC. It yields the protein CASRTGGGAQGETQYF.

The CDR3 DNA follows: TGCAGCGGGAAAGGGGAGACCCAGTACTTC. This sequence encodes CSGKGETQYF. The chain employs TRBV29-1 and TRBJ2-5; D not resolved. This CDR3 region has 10 residues. Per germline, CDR1 SQVTM and CDR2 ANQGSEA. Trimming removed 7 bases from V and 5 bases from J, with 8 bases in between.

This clone was recorded a few times. The genes are TRBV7-2 and TRBJ1-1, with D maybe TRBD1 (5 bases). This CDR3 contains 14 residues. Germline-derived CDR1 and CDR2 are SGHTA and FQGNSA. V shed 4 bases and J shed 11 bases, with 20 bases lying between them. CDR3 bases: TGTGCCAGCAGCTCGGACATGGGCTCGAGTGAGGCTTTCTTT. Translation: CASSSDMGSSEAFF.

This clone appeared a few times. V gene TRBV6-5 combines with J gene TRBJ2-3, with D hard to call. The CDR3 has 12 residues. The germline V and J ends were trimmed by 6 bases and 6 bases, with 10 bases remaining between them. The germline gives CDR1 MNHEY, CDR2 SVGAGI. For the CDR3, the DNA is TGTGCCAGCAGAAATCAATGGGATACGCAGTATTTT. It encodes CASRNQWDTQYF.

The chain combines TRBV7-9 with TRBJ2-5; TRBD2 matches at 11 bases. J gave up 4 bases and V 3 bases, and 4 bases lay outside the gene matches. Germline loops: CDR1 SEHNR, CDR2 FQNEAQ (reference sequence). This CDR3 contains 15 residues. DNA of the CDR3: TGTGCCAGCAGCTTGGGACTAGCGGACCTAGAGACCCAGTACTTC. Amino acid sequence: CASSLGLADLETQYF.

This clone has ten or more counts. The rearrangement joins TRBV14 to TRBJ1-4, with 9 bases matching TRBD1. The junction had 4 bases not matched to a gene; V was cut back by 2 bases and J by 6 bases. The CDR3 length is 15 residues. Per the germline V gene, CDR1 is SGHDN and CDR2 is FVKESK. CDR3 nucleotide sequence: TGTGCCAGCAGCCAACCCGGGACAGGGCATGAAAAACTGTTTTTT. Translated: CASSQPGTGHEKLFF.

This clone came up a few times. This rearrangement joins TRBV20-1 to TRBJ2-7; D uncertain. Germline-derived CDR1 and CDR2 are DFQATT and SNEGSKA (reference sequence). V lost 6 bases to trimming and J lost 7 bases, with 13 bases between them. The CDR3 has 11 amino acids. CDR3 loop: CSAADDWEQYF. CDR3 bases: TGCAGTGCCGCGGATGATTGGGAGCAGTACTTC.

In regard to this clone: Additional DNA sequences in this sample encode the identical CDR3. The J gene is TRBJ1-1, the V gene TRBV9; D call uncertain. V shed 0 bases and J shed 0 bases, with 3 bases lying between them. Germline V gene sequence: CDR1 SGDLS, CDR2 YYNGEE. CDR3 size: 13 residues. CDR3 in amino acids: CASSVALNTEAFF. The DNA of the CDR3 is TGTGCCAGCAGCGTAGCATTGAACACTGAAGCTTTCTTT.

V usage is TRBV6-6 and J usage is TRBJ2-1, with D tentatively TRBD1 (6 bases). Looked up from germline, CDR1 is MNHNY and CDR2 is SVGAGI (reference sequence). Trimming shortened V by 7 bases and J by 7 bases, and 14 bases separated the two germline ends. The CDR3 covers 13 residues. In DNA form, the CDR3 reads TGTGCCAGCACCCAATCAGGGGTAAATGAGCAGTTCTTC. As protein: CASTQSGVNEQFF.

The chain joins TRBV9 to TRBJ2-4; D is undetermined. The CDR3 sequence is 13 residues long. V was clipped by 3 bases and J by 4 bases, with 8 bases between them. Germline-derived CDR1 and CDR2 are SGDLS and YYNGEE. CDR3: CASSAPGKNIQYF. CDR3 bases: TGTGCCAGCAGCGCCCCCGGTAAAAACATTCAGTACTTC.

The chain links TRBV4-2 to TRBJ2-7; a possible D gene is TRBD2 (6 bases). Germline lookup yields CDR1 LGHNA and CDR2 YNFKEQ. The V and J ends lost 3 bases and 2 bases respectively, with 14 bases between them. The CDR3 contains 15 residues. CDR3 in DNA: TGTGCCAGCAGCCAGGGACTCGAGGACCCCTACGAGCAGTACTTC. It specifies CASSQGLEDPYEQYF.

This clone was picked up a small number of times. This rearrangement joins TRBV5-1 to TRBJ2-5; D perhaps matches TRBD2 (6 bases). The CDR3 consists of 14 residues. Germline assignment: CDR1 SGHRS and CDR2 YFSETQ. Trimming removed 0 bases at V and 6 bases at J, with 12 bases between. The CDR3 is CASSLVTSVKTQYF. CDR3 coding DNA: TGCGCCAGCAGCTTGGTGACTAGTGTGAAGACCCAGTACTTC.

This clone was counted a few times. J is TRBJ2-1 and V is TRBV7-2; D is undetermined. V lost 5 bases, J lost 4 bases, and 6 bases lay in between. CDR1 and CDR2 (germline): SGHTA, FQGNSA. The CDR3 is made up of 12 amino acids. CDR3 DNA: TGTGCCAGCAGCATCGTTTACAATGAGCAGTTCTTC. Its translation: CASSIVYNEQFF.

This chain links TRBV6-5 with TRBJ1-5; D uncertain. The V gene's germline CDR1 is MNHEY and CDR2 SVGAGI. Trimming pared 2 bases from V and 8 bases from J, leaving 13 bases between. The CDR3 consists of 14 residues. The CDR3 nucleotides are TGTGCCAGCAGTTACGCTTTGGGTGGGAAGCCCCAGCATTTT. Residues: CASSYALGGKPQHF.

The V call is TRBV6-1, the J call TRBJ1-1, with a weak D call TRBD1 (6 bases). CDR1 is MNHNS, CDR2 SASEGT, per germline. V was cut by 0 bases and J by 1 base, with 15 bases left in between. CDR3 length: 17 residues. CDR3 nucleotide sequence: TGTGCCAGCAGTGAAGCTTTCGGGGGGCCCGGGAACACTGAAGCTTTCTTT. This encodes CASSEAFGGPGNTEAFF.